Each of the 10 T cell receptor beta chains below was sequenced from the same sample in a study of T-cell memory formation after mild COVID-19. One entry per CDR3 protein results from TCRdb running MiXCR on the 5' RACE reads. In the table there are under 300,000 distinct CDR3 sequences, around 15% of which are singletons. The sample consisted of PBMCs or a T cell subset sorted from them (not recorded which). The receptors derive from a man in his late teens or twenties who had mild COVID-19 (a few samples of this study predate the infection). Cell type and time point are not known.

This clonotype came up a few times. The chain carries TRBV6-2 or TRBV6-3 and TRBJ2-3, with 8 bases fitting TRBD2. CDR1 MNHEY and CDR2 SVGEGT come from the germline V gene. The CDR3 spans 15 residues. Germline trimming cut 1 base from V and 3 bases from J; bases unmatched to any gene: 3. The CDR3 loop is CASSYWRGDTDTQYF. The CDR3 DNA sequence: TGTGCCAGCAGTTACTGGCGGGGGGATACAGATACGCAGTATTTT.

This clonotype was detected ten times or more. The chain couples TRBV12-3 or TRBV12-4 to TRBJ2-3; D is unresolved. The CDR3 has 15 residues. V was cut by 4 bases and J by 2 bases, with 13 bases left in between. The CDR3 coding sequence is TGTGCCAGCAGTTCCACTCCGCTACCCACAGATACGCAGTATTTT. Protein sequence: CASSSTPLPTDTQYF.

This clonotype has only a few counts. Since the CDR3 does not end with the conserved phenylalanine or tryptophan, this likely comes from a read error. Because the CDR3's place on the DNA is in doubt, the DNA is left out and the CDR3 is given as listed by TCRdb. Here the CDR3 reads CASSPSTGIT. The V and J genes are TRBV28 and TRBJ2-3; the D segment call TRBD1 is taken from the table without a DNA check. The CDR3 is 10 residues long, ends included. Germline CDR1 reads MDHEN; CDR2 reads SYDVKM.

This chain uses TRBV6-6 with TRBJ2-1, with 8 positions matching TRBD2. CDR1 and CDR2 (germline): MNHNY, SVGAGI (reference sequence). CDR3 size: 18 residues. Trimming removed 4 bases from V and 0 bases from J; junction bases left unmatched: 11. The CDR3 spells CASSLGLADRSSYNEQFF. Here the CDR3 DNA reads TGTGCCAGCAGTTTAGGACTAGCTGATAGGAGCTCCTACAATGAGCAGTTCTTC.

The chain uses TRBV20-1 and TRBJ2-3, with D tentatively TRBD2 (5 bases). Per germline, CDR1 DFQATT and CDR2 SNEGSKA (reference sequence). Deletions cut 4 bases from V and 0 bases from J, with 11 bases between. CDR3 size: 14 residues. The chain's CDR3 is CSAKLVASTDTQYF. Here the CDR3 DNA reads TGCAGTGCTAAACTAGTAGCTAGCACAGATACGCAGTATTTT.

The J gene is TRBJ2-7, the V gene TRBV12-3 or TRBV12-4; 10 bases match TRBD1. The CDR3 has 15 residues. With 5 bases clipped from V and 5 bases from J, the junction kept 9 bases outside the gene matches. In DNA, the CDR3 is TGTGCCAGCAGTGAGACAGGGGGCTTTATCCACGAGCAGTACTTC. As protein: CASSETGGFIHEQYF.

The chain carries TRBV12-3 or TRBV12-4 and TRBJ1-1, with 12 bases that match TRBD1. The CDR3 length is 15 residues. With 7 bases clipped from V and 5 bases from J, the junction kept 8 bases outside the gene matches. CDR3 sequence reads: CASNPGQGARTEAFF. For the CDR3, the DNA is TGTGCCAGCAACCCGGGACAGGGGGCTAGAACTGAAGCTTTCTTT.

The chain joins TRBV11-2 to TRBJ2-1, with D perhaps assigned TRBD1 or TRBD2 (5 bases each). The germline V gene has CDR1 SGHAT and CDR2 FQNNGV. V was clipped by 5 bases and J by 8 bases, with 16 bases between them. This CDR3 has 14 residues. DNA of the CDR3: TGTGCCAGCAGCCCGGCCGGGGACGGGTATGAGCAGTTCTTC. Its protein is CASSPAGDGYEQFF. The full variable domain, rest sourced from reference TRBV11-2 and TRBJ2-1, is EAGVAQSPRYKIIEKRQSVAFWCNPISGHATLYWYQQILGQGPKLLIQFQNNGVVDDSQLPKDRFSAERLKGVDSTLKIQPAKLEDSAVYLCASSPAGDGYEQFFGPGTRLTVL.

The chain links TRBV7-2 to TRBJ2-3; D may be TRBD2 (6 bases). V was cut by 1 base and J by 6 bases, with 17 bases left in between. This CDR3 region has 16 residues. CDR1 is SGHTA, CDR2 FQGNSA, per germline. CDR3: CASSLVGDSGSDTQYF. CDR3 bases: TGTGCCAGCAGCTTAGTAGGGGACTCAGGGTCTGATACGCAGTATTTT. Using reference TRBV7-2 and TRBJ2-3 for the parts outside the CDR3, the full variable domain is GAGVSQSPSNKVTEKGKDVELRCDPISGHTALYWYRQSLGQGLEFLIYFQGNSAPDKSGLPSDRFSAERTGGSVSTLTIQRTQQEDSAVYLCASSLVGDSGSDTQYFGPGTRLTVL.

This chain uses TRBV4-3 with TRBJ1-4; D is unresolved. The CDR3 runs to 14 residues. Germline-derived CDR1 and CDR2 are LGHNA and YSLEER. The V and J ends lost 4 bases and 4 bases respectively, with 10 bases between them. The CDR3 reads CASSLSPVNEKLFF. CDR3 DNA sequence: TGCGCCAGCAGCCTAAGCCCAGTTAATGAAAAACTGTTTTTT.